A selection of T cell receptor beta chains follows, all from one sample in a study of cytomegalovirus exposure and HLA in healthy donors. The assay was immunoSEQ multiplex PCR, and TCRdb's table has in-frame clones only and misses some. The sample carries around 200,000 clones, roughly 79% recorded once. The sequencing input was PBMCs. These receptors were obtained from a woman in her 30s in good health and CMV-seropositive. Both conserved end residues are part of each CDR3. The D gene is left open where the match is weak. The size field is filled for only some rows; it gives once, few, many or a size class.

D gene,clone size,J gene,V gene,CDR3 protein,CDR3 DNA
NA,NA,TRBJ2-7,TRBV30,CAWVGGPHEQYF,TGTGCCTGGGTAGGCGGCCCCCACGAGCAGTACTTC
TRBD1,few,TRBJ1-1,TRBV27,CASWTGGGRGAFF,TGTGCCAGCTGGACAGGGGGTGGGAGGGGAGCTTTCTTT
TRBD1,NA,TRBJ1-2,TRBV2,CASSGQGVEYYGYTF,TGTGCCAGCAGCGGACAGGGCGTCGAGTACTATGGCTACACCTTC
TRBD2,NA,TRBJ2-7,TRBV5-1,CASSPGLAGTYEQYF,TGCGCCAGCAGCCCGGGACTAGCGGGGACCTACGAGCAGTACTTC
TRBD2,NA,TRBJ2-2,TRBV6-5,CASRTSGANTGELFF,TGTGCCAGCAGGACTAGCGGGGCCAACACCGGGGAGCTGTTTTTT
NA,NA,TRBJ2-3,TRBV23-1,CASSHTHWGGASHYHSTDTQYF,TGCGCCAGCAGTCATACACACTGGGGGGGGGCTAGTCATTACCATAGCACAGATACGCAGTATTTT
TRBD2,few,TRBJ2-2,TRBV5-4,CASSFQLAGEGELFF,TGTGCCAGCAGCTTCCAACTAGCGGGAGAGGGGGAGCTGTTTTTT
NA,NA,TRBJ1-5,TRBV29-1,CSVSTLYSNQPQHF,TGCAGCGTTTCGACATTATATAGCAATCAGCCCCAGCATTTT
NA,NA,TRBJ2-5,TRBV7-8,CASSLTRRPQETQYF,TGTGCCAGCAGCTTAACCAGGCGTCCCCAAGAGACCCAGTACTTC
NA,NA,TRBJ2-7,TRBV27,CASKKTTGSSYEQYF,TGTGCCAGCAAAAAGACCACAGGAAGCTCCTACGAGCAGTACTTC
TRBD2,NA,TRBJ2-1,TRBV7-2,CASSPLSGGSNEQFF,TGTGCCAGCAGCCCATTGTCGGGGGGTAGCAATGAGCAGTTCTTC
TRBD1,NA,TRBJ2-2,TRBV6-4,CASSPSSGGATGELFF,TGTGCCAGCAGTCCTTCTTCAGGGGGCGCGACCGGGGAGCTGTTTTTT
TRBD2,few,TRBJ2-3,TRBV11-3,CASGGADTQYF,TGTGCCAGCGGGGGGGCAGATACGCAGTATTTT
NA,NA,TRBJ1-2,TRBV19,CATAGRINYGYTF,TGTGCCACGGCGGGACGGATTAACTATGGCTACACCTTC
TRBD1,NA,TRBJ1-2,TRBV5-4,CASSIPGQGASYGYTF,TGTGCCAGCAGCATTCCGGGACAGGGGGCCAGCTATGGCTACACCTTC
NA,NA,TRBJ1-5,TRBV5-6,CASSLGARESNQPQHF,TGTGCCAGCAGCTTGGGGGCGAGGGAGAGCAATCAGCCCCAGCATTTT
NA,many,TRBJ1-1,TRBV5-4,CASSPGGAGGYTEAFF,TGTGCCAGCAGCCCTGGGGGGGCCGGGGGGTACACTGAAGCTTTCTTT
TRBD1,NA,TRBJ2-7,TRBV6-1,CASSGDRAHEQYF,TGTGCCAGCAGTGGGGACAGGGCCCACGAGCAGTACTTC
NA,NA,TRBJ1-2,TRBV28,CASGDIKGYTF,TGTGCCAGTGGGGACATAAAAGGCTACACCTTC
NA,NA,TRBJ2-7,TRBV28,CASRSASGDEQYF,TGTGCCAGCAGGTCCGCCTCAGGGGACGAGCAGTACTTC
NA,NA,TRBJ2-2,TRBV18,CASSRTGSGELFF,TGTGCCAGCTCACGTACAGGGTCCGGGGAGCTGTTTTTT
TRBD2,NA,TRBJ2-7,TRBV2,CASRAGYYEQYF,TGTGCCAGCAGAGCGGGGTACTACGAGCAGTACTTC
NA,NA,TRBJ2-3,TRBV6-6,CASSSPGDTQYF,TGTGCCAGCAGCAGCCCCGGGGATACGCAGTATTTT
NA,NA,TRBJ2-3,TRBV5-1,CASSLDSGGIRETSTDTQYF,TGCGCCAGCAGCTTGGATAGTGGCGGGATTAGGGAAACAAGCACAGATACGCAGTATTTT
NA,NA,TRBJ2-7,TRBV2,CASGEQGAWSEQYF,TGTGCCAGCGGGGAACAGGGCGCATGGTCCGAGCAGTACTTC
NA,few,TRBJ1-2,TRBV5-5,CASSLDRVVRYTF,TGTGCCAGCAGCTTGGACAGGGTGGTTCGCTACACCTTC
TRBD1,NA,TRBJ2-2,TRBV6-1,CASSQTGGTGELFF,TGTGCCAGCAGCCAGACAGGGGGCACCGGGGAGCTGTTTTTT
NA,NA,TRBJ1-1,TRBV19,CASRHTGETEAFF,TGTGCCAGTAGACATACGGGGGAAACTGAAGCTTTCTTT
NA,NA,TRBJ2-1,TRBV29-1,CSVERFGLLSYNEQFF,TGCAGCGTTGAGCGGTTCGGCCTACTCTCCTACAATGAGCAGTTCTTC
NA,NA,TRBJ2-3,TRBV5-5,CASSLGVYGTDTQYF,TGTGCCAGCAGCTTAGGAGTGTACGGCACAGATACGCAGTATTTT
TRBD2,NA,TRBJ2-5,TRBV7-7,CASSPPGGIGETQYF,TGTGCCAGCAGCCCTCCGGGGGGGATTGGGGAGACCCAGTACTTC
TRBD1,NA,TRBJ1-4,TRBV19,CASEITGGEGKLFF,TGTGCCAGCGAAATCACAGGGGGCGAAGGAAAACTGTTTTTT
NA,few,TRBJ2-7,TRBV5-4,CASSLEVGSYEQYF,TGTGCCAGCAGCTTGGAGGTAGGGAGCTACGAGCAGTACTTC
NA,NA,TRBJ2-7,TRBV6-1,CASSERSFALAERYF,TGTGCCAGCAGTGAAAGGTCCTTTGCCCTTGCTGAGCGGTACTTC
TRBD1,NA,TRBJ1-1,TRBV27,CASIRGPMNTEAFF,TGTGCCAGCATCAGGGGGCCCATGAACACTGAAGCTTTCTTT
TRBD1,NA,TRBJ1-2,TRBV7-2,CASSLVPGGDYGYTF,TGTGCCAGCAGCTTAGTCCCAGGGGGCGACTATGGCTACACCTTC
TRBD2,NA,TRBJ2-5,TRBV7-2,CASSWGLAGGPAQETQYF,TGTGCCAGCAGCTGGGGACTAGCGGGAGGGCCGGCTCAAGAGACCCAGTACTTC
TRBD1,NA,TRBJ1-2,TRBV15,CATSRVDRGFGYTF,TGTGCCACCAGCAGAGTAGACAGGGGATTCGGCTACACCTTC
NA,NA,TRBJ1-4,TRBV19,CASSIAGANEKLFF,TGTGCCAGTAGTATAGCAGGGGCTAATGAAAAACTGTTTTTT
TRBD2,NA,TRBJ2-1,TRBV27,CASKQAGDYNEQFF,TGTGCCAGCAAACAAGCGGGGGATTACAATGAGCAGTTCTTC
NA,few,TRBJ1-5,TRBV30,CAWSVDSGEQPQHF,TGTGCCTGGAGTGTAGATTCAGGGGAACAGCCCCAGCATTTT
NA,few,TRBJ1-2,TRBV4-1,CASSPRLTSVRGYTF,TGCGCCAGCAGCCCCAGGCTGACCAGTGTCCGGGGCTACACCTTC
TRBD1,NA,TRBJ2-3,TRBV29-1,CSVDRGGTDTQYF,TGCAGCGTGGACAGGGGTGGCACAGATACGCAGTATTTT
TRBD1,NA,TRBJ1-2,TRBV7-9,CASRSTGAYGYTF,TGTGCCAGCAGGTCCACAGGGGCTTATGGCTACACCTTC
TRBD1,few,TRBJ1-2,TRBV6-6,CASSYERGRHGYTF,TGTGCCAGCAGTTACGAGAGGGGGCGGCATGGCTACACCTTC
TRBD2,NA,TRBJ2-1,TRBV7-8,CASSRRGGAGNNEQFF,TGTGCCAGCAGTCGGCGCGGGGGGGCAGGGAACAATGAGCAGTTCTTC
TRBD2,NA,TRBJ2-3,TRBV5-1,CASSLRSGRGGTTDTQYF,TGCGCCAGCAGCTTGAGGTCAGGGAGGGGAGGCACCACAGATACGCAGTATTTT
NA,NA,TRBJ2-1,TRBV30,CAWRVPGYNEQFF,TGTGCCTGGAGAGTACCGGGCTACAATGAGCAGTTCTTC
TRBD1,NA,TRBJ1-5,TRBV2,CASSGQGNQPQHF,TGTGCCAGCAGCGGACAGGGGAATCAGCCCCAGCATTTT
TRBD1,NA,TRBJ1-1,TRBV18,CASSPQGQLNTEAFF,TGTGCCAGCTCACCTCAGGGACAGTTGAACACTGAAGCTTTCTTT
NA,NA,TRBJ1-2,TRBV28,CASSDNGYTF,TGTGCCAGCAGCGACAATGGCTACACCTTC
TRBD1,NA,TRBJ1-6,TRBV5-4,CASSLGQGTSPLHF,TGTGCCAGCAGCCTCGGACAGGGTACTTCACCCCTCCACTTT
TRBD1,NA,TRBJ2-7,TRBV10-1,CASSLTGGGEQYF,TGCGCCAGCAGTTTAACAGGGGGCGGCGAGCAGTACTTC
TRBD2,few,TRBJ2-1,TRBV19,CASSKGLVNEQFF,TGTGCCAGTAGTAAGGGACTAGTGAATGAGCAGTTCTTC
NA,NA,TRBJ1-3,TRBV10-2,CASSAGNTIYF,TGCGCCAGCAGTGCAGGGAACACCATATATTTT
NA,NA,TRBJ1-3,TRBV4-1,CASSRPEKSTGRDGNTIYF,TGCGCCAGCAGCCGCCCCGAAAAATCCACCGGCAGGGATGGAAACACCATATATTTT
NA,few,TRBJ2-1,TRBV5-6,CASSLYNEQFF,TGTGCCAGCAGTCTCTACAATGAGCAGTTCTTC
TRBD1,NA,TRBJ1-3,TRBV7-6,CASSSQDRGRFGNTIYF,TGTGCCAGCAGCTCGCAAGACAGGGGGCGCTTTGGAAACACCATATATTTT
TRBD1,NA,TRBJ2-5,TRBV29-1,CSVDGTGLRETQYF,TGCAGCGTTGACGGGACAGGGTTGAGAGAGACCCAGTACTTC
NA,few,TRBJ2-7,TRBV29-1,CSVVGLDKGSYEQYF,TGCAGCGTTGTGGGATTGGACAAGGGCTCCTACGAGCAGTACTTC